A selection of T cell receptor beta chains follows, all from one sample in a study of Graves' ophthalmopathy and Graves' hyperthyroidism. One entry per CDR3 protein, called by TCRdb with MiXCR from the multiplex PCR reads. In the table there are over 650,000 distinct CDR3 sequences, over 40% of which are singletons. The source material was peripheral blood. These receptor sequences come from an adult man with Graves' ophthalmopathy. The CDR3 runs from the conserved cysteine through the conserved F or W. Each record gives: D gene, V gene, clone size, J gene, CDR3 DNA, CDR3 protein. D genes are given only for firm matches. Clone size is stated in some rows and not others, as once, few, many or a class when expanded.

d_gene: -; v_gene: TRBV25-1; abundance: many; j_gene: TRBJ1-4; CDR3nt: TGTGCCAGCAGTGTTCTCCAGGGAACTAATGAAAAACTGTTTTTT; CDR3aa: CASSVLQGTNEKLFF
d_gene: -; v_gene: TRBV6-5; abundance: -; j_gene: TRBJ1-2; CDR3nt: TGTGCCAGCAGTTACGGTCCAGGGGACTATGGCTACACCTTC; CDR3aa: CASSYGPGDYGYTF
d_gene: TRBD1; v_gene: TRBV29-1; abundance: many; j_gene: TRBJ1-2; CDR3nt: TGCAGCGTTGAGACAGGGGATTTCTATGGCTACACCTTC; CDR3aa: CSVETGDFYGYTF
d_gene: TRBD1; v_gene: TRBV7-9; abundance: -; j_gene: TRBJ2-7; CDR3nt: TGTGCCAGCAGCTCCCCCCTCGGACAGGGGCCCTACGAGCAGTACTTC; CDR3aa: CASSSPLGQGPYEQYF
d_gene: TRBD2; v_gene: TRBV5-6; abundance: few; j_gene: TRBJ2-7; CDR3nt: TGTGCCAGCAGCCGCGGGACTAGCGGGAGTCAGGAGGAGCAGTACTTC; CDR3aa: CASSRGTSGSQEEQYF
d_gene: TRBD1; v_gene: TRBV7-9; abundance: many; j_gene: TRBJ1-1; CDR3nt: TGTGCCAGCAGCCGTCCGGGACAGGGGTTCACTGAAGCTTTCTTT; CDR3aa: CASSRPGQGFTEAFF
d_gene: -; v_gene: TRBV7-9; abundance: many; j_gene: TRBJ1-5; CDR3nt: TGTGCCAGCAGCTTAGGTATTCGGGAGGGTGCGGGCAATCAGCCCCAGCATTTT; CDR3aa: CASSLGIREGAGNQPQHF
d_gene: -; v_gene: TRBV10-3; abundance: -; j_gene: TRBJ2-7; CDR3nt: TGTGCCAGCAGTGCCTCCCATGGGGCATCCTACGAGCAGTACTTC; CDR3aa: CASSASHGASYEQYF
d_gene: -; v_gene: TRBV29-1; abundance: -; j_gene: TRBJ1-1; CDR3nt: TGCAGCGTCCTCCCGAGGAGGAACACTGAAGCTTTCTTT; CDR3aa: CSVLPRRNTEAFF
d_gene: -; v_gene: TRBV27; abundance: few; j_gene: TRBJ1-2; CDR3nt: TGTGCCAGCAGTCATAGCCGACACGGGGAAGGATATGGCTACACCTTC; CDR3aa: CASSHSRHGEGYGYTF
d_gene: -; v_gene: TRBV19; abundance: -; j_gene: TRBJ1-5; CDR3nt: TGTGCCAGTAGTGCCACAGGGCGGGAGACCCAGCATTTT; CDR3aa: CASSATGRETQHF
d_gene: TRBD1; v_gene: TRBV10-3; abundance: many; j_gene: TRBJ1-1; CDR3nt: TGTGCCATCAGTGAGCGACAGGGGAACATTGAAGCTTTCTTT; CDR3aa: CAISERQGNIEAFF
d_gene: -; v_gene: TRBV19; abundance: many; j_gene: TRBJ1-2; CDR3nt: TGTGCCAGTAGTCCGTCAGAACTTCATAACTATGGCTACACCTTC; CDR3aa: CASSPSELHNYGYTF
d_gene: -; v_gene: TRBV7-3; abundance: many; j_gene: TRBJ2-5; CDR3nt: TGTGCCAGCAGCTTAAGGGCTAGCCAAGAGACCCAGTACTTC; CDR3aa: CASSLRASQETQYF
d_gene: TRBD2; v_gene: TRBV10-3; abundance: few; j_gene: TRBJ2-7; CDR3nt: TGTGCCGGTAGACTAGCGGCCCACTACGAGCAGTACTTC; CDR3aa: CAGRLAAHYEQYF
d_gene: -; v_gene: TRBV20-1; abundance: -; j_gene: TRBJ1-5; CDR3nt: TGCAGTGCTAGAGATCGAGGTCCGAATCAGCCCCAGCATTTT; CDR3aa: CSARDRGPNQPQHF
d_gene: -; v_gene: TRBV5-1; abundance: -; j_gene: TRBJ1-3; CDR3nt: TGCGCCAGCAGCTTGGGCTCGGGCGGAAACACCATATATTTT; CDR3aa: CASSLGSGGNTIYF
d_gene: -; v_gene: TRBV7-6; abundance: -; j_gene: TRBJ2-7; CDR3nt: TGTGCCAGCCCCCCGGGCCGAACCTACGAGCAGTACTTC; CDR3aa: CASPPGRTYEQYF
d_gene: -; v_gene: TRBV10-2; abundance: few; j_gene: TRBJ2-7; CDR3nt: TGCGCCAGCACCACAACCCATCCAGGGGACGAGCAGTACTTC; CDR3aa: CASTTTHPGDEQYF
d_gene: -; v_gene: TRBV15; abundance: many; j_gene: TRBJ2-5; CDR3nt: TGTGCCACCAGCTATGATCGAGGGGACAACGGAGAGACCCAGTACTTC; CDR3aa: CATSYDRGDNGETQYF
d_gene: -; v_gene: TRBV15; abundance: few; j_gene: TRBJ2-2; CDR3nt: TGTGCCACCAGCAGACGGGTGACGGTGAACACCGGGGAGCTGTTTTTT; CDR3aa: CATSRRVTVNTGELFF
d_gene: TRBD1; v_gene: TRBV7-9; abundance: -; j_gene: TRBJ2-7; CDR3nt: TGTGCCAGCAGCTTAGGAGGGGGCCTCTGCGAGCAGTACTTC; CDR3aa: CASSLGGGLCEQYF
d_gene: TRBD1; v_gene: TRBV18; abundance: few; j_gene: TRBJ2-5; CDR3nt: TGTGCCAGCTCACCTCAAGGACAGGGGGCAGGAGAGACCCAGTACTTC; CDR3aa: CASSPQGQGAGETQYF
d_gene: -; v_gene: TRBV2; abundance: once; j_gene: TRBJ1-5; CDR3nt: TGTGCCAGCCCCCTCCAGGGTAAGGGAGGGGGCAATCAGCCCCAGCATTTT; CDR3aa: CASPLQGKGGGNQPQHF
d_gene: -; v_gene: TRBV9; abundance: few; j_gene: TRBJ2-2; CDR3nt: TGTGCCAGCAGCGTAGCTATCCGGGAGAACACCGGGGAGCTGTTTTTT; CDR3aa: CASSVAIRENTGELFF
d_gene: -; v_gene: TRBV20-1; abundance: many; j_gene: TRBJ1-2; CDR3nt: TGCAGTGCTAGAGCTCGAGGAACACCCCCCACGGGTGGCTACACCTTC; CDR3aa: CSARARGTPPTGGYTF
d_gene: TRBD1; v_gene: TRBV7-2; abundance: -; j_gene: TRBJ2-5; CDR3nt: TGTGCCAGCAGCTTAGGGACAGGGGAGATCCAGTACTTC; CDR3aa: CASSLGTGEIQYF
d_gene: -; v_gene: TRBV7-8; abundance: few; j_gene: TRBJ2-7; CDR3nt: TGTGCCAGCAGTTCCAGGGGTCGTCACGAGCAGTACTTC; CDR3aa: CASSSRGRHEQYF
d_gene: -; v_gene: TRBV29-1; abundance: -; j_gene: TRBJ1-2; CDR3nt: TGCAGCAACCGGGATCTTCCCTATGGCTACACCTTC; CDR3aa: CSNRDLPYGYTF
d_gene: TRBD2; v_gene: TRBV7-9; abundance: -; j_gene: TRBJ2-2; CDR3nt: TGTGCCAGCAACCAGGGTAGCGGGTCCACCGGGGAGCTGTTTTTT; CDR3aa: CASNQGSGSTGELFF
d_gene: -; v_gene: TRBV12-5; abundance: many; j_gene: TRBJ1-4; CDR3nt: TGTGCTAGTCGGGAGACGGCGGGTGGGAAACTGTTTTTT; CDR3aa: CASRETAGGKLFF
d_gene: -; v_gene: TRBV19; abundance: many; j_gene: TRBJ1-2; CDR3nt: TGTGCCAGTACCCTAGGGGTAGGAAGATTTGGCTACACCTTC; CDR3aa: CASTLGVGRFGYTF